The clone carrying this TCR beta chain was observed many times. This entry is derived from a study of response to subunit inactivated influenza vaccine. Trimming left V 4 bases short and J 6 bases short, with 16 bases between. The germline V gene encodes CDR1 SGHRS and CDR2 YFSETQ. The CDR3 loop spans 15 amino acids. TCRdb re-analysed the RT-PCR reads in MiXCR, keeping a single row per CDR3 protein. The table includes fewer than 700,000 distinct CDR3 sequences, over 10% detected once. The rearrangement uses TRBV5-1 and TRBJ2-2; TRBD2 is a possible D gene (6 bases). This TCR derives from a man between 45 and 60 years old who received an inactivated influenza vaccine. Source: PBMCs from blood, taken roughly 6 weeks after vaccination. The CDR3 protein is CASSPGDSMAGELFF. CDR3 DNA sequence: TGCGCCAGCAGCCCGGGAGATTCGATGGCCGGGGAGCTGTTTTTT.